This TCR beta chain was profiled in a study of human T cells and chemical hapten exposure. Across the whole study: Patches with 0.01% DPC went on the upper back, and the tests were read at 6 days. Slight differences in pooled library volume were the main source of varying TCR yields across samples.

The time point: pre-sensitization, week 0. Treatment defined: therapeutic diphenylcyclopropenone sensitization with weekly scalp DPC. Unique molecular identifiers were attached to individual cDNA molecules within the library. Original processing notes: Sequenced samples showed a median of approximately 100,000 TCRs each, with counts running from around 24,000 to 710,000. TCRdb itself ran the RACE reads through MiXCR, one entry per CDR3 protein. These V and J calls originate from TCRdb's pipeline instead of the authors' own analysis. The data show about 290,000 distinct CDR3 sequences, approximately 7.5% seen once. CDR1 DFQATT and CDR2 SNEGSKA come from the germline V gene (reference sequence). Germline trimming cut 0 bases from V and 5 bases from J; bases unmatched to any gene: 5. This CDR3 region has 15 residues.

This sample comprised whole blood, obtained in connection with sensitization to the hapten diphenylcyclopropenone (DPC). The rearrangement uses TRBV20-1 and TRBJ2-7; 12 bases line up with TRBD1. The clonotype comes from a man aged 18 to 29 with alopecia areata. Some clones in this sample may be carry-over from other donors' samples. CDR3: CSARDRGTGGDEQYF. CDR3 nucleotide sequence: TGCAGTGCTAGAGATCGGGGGACAGGGGGCGACGAGCAGTACTTC.